The table lists the clone carrying this T cell receptor beta chain with a few counts. Its antigen remains unidentified. This sample's treatment: randomized to nivolumab then ipilimumab (arm A) or the reverse (arm B). Patients had received no earlier DNA-damaging chemotherapy. The sample originates from a study of sequential checkpoint blockade in melanoma. Study context: Arm A got nivolumab then ipilimumab; arm B the reverse, 1:1. More than 20 patients had tumor biopsies before treatment and at week 13.

Assay: immunoSEQ multiplex PCR; the TCRdb copy retains only in-frame clones and omits some. The data contain 10,000 to 15,000 clones, under 30% of them seen just once; the ten biggest clones take up roughly 19%. From germline, CDR1 is SGDLS and CDR2 YYNGEE. V was clipped by 0 bases and J by 6 bases, with 6 bases between them. The CDR3 contains 12 residues. Findings of the study overall: Patients with week-13 increases in T-cell fraction and clonality benefited about 30 times more often.

Sample: tumor tissue (inferred from file names), taken from a patient given nivolumab and ipilimumab in sequence. The chain has TRBV9 and TRBJ1-1; D is ambiguous. The sequence came from a human donor with melanoma. CDR3 amino acids: CASSVGTAEAFF. The CDR3 coding sequence is TGTGCCAGCAGCGTAGGGACCGCTGAAGCTTTCTTT. The full variable domain, with the rest looked up from reference TRBV9 and TRBJ1-1, is DSGVTQTPKHLITATGQRVTLRCSPRSGDLSVYWYQQSLDQGLQFLIQYYNGEERAKGNILERFSAQQFPDLHSELNLSSLELGDSALYFCASSVGTAEAFFGQGTRLTVV.